One and the same sample provided the 20 T cell receptor beta chains below, sequenced in a study of regulatory T cells in long-lasting Graves disease. According to the study, TCR beta libraries were built with iRepertoire HTBI primers and CDR3-region Arm-PCR. TCRdb reprocessed the multiplex PCR reads via MiXCR and lists one record per CDR3 protein. Of hundreds of thousands of distinct CDR3 sequences listed, approximately 15% are singletons. Described time point: newly diagnosed GD, antithyroid drugs for less than 3 months. TCR sequences were obtained from RNA taken from PBMCs. This sample was also put to use in a study of T cells in Graves' hyperthyroidism and ophthalmopathy.

Sequencing was performed on peripheral blood mononuclear cells (PBMCs), taken at new diagnosis, from a patient treated with antithyroid drugs. Receptors originate from a man aged 40-49 years with Graves disease.

This clonotype is a singleton in its sample. This may be a read error: a much more frequent sequence differs by one nucleotide. Since the CDR3 does not end with the conserved phenylalanine or tryptophan, this likely comes from a read error. The chain has TRBV6-1 and TRBJ2-7, with D possibly TRBD1 on 5 matching bases. Germline lookup yields CDR1 MNHNS and CDR2 SASEGT. With 6 bases removed from V and 0 bases from J, the gap between germline ends came to 15 bases. The CDR3 extends over 15 amino acids. The CDR3 DNA reads as TGTGCCAGCAGGGATCGACAGTATCCCTCCTACGAGCAGTACCTC. Its protein product is CASRDRQYPSYEQYL.

This clonotype was seen ten or more times. The gene calls are TRBV2 and TRBJ1-3; D call uncertain. V was cut by 7 bases and J by 0 bases, with 13 bases left in between. Germline CDR1 SNHLY, CDR2 FYNNEI. The CDR3 spans 15 residues. The CDR3, as DNA: TGTGCCAGCACCCAAGATCGGGGCTCTGGAAACACCATATATTTT. The encoded protein is CASTQDRGSGNTIYF.

This chain uses TRBV29-1 with TRBJ1-1; D call uncertain. The ends were cut back, 0 bases at V and 0 bases at J, with 2 bases in the middle. CDR1 is SQVTM, CDR2 ANQGSEA, per germline. The CDR3 length is 12 residues. In DNA form, the CDR3 reads TGCAGCGTTGAAGACATGAACACTGAAGCTTTCTTT. Its translation is CSVEDMNTEAFF. Variable domain in full (rest from reference TRBV29-1 and TRBJ1-1): SAVISQKPSRDICQRGTSLTIQCQVDSQVTMMFWYRQQPGQSLTLIATANQGSEATYESGFVIDKFPISRPNLTFSTLTVSNMSPEDSSIYLCSVEDMNTEAFFGQGTRLTVV.

A remark on this clonotype: A much larger clone lies a single base off, so this may be a read error. This likely comes from a read error, as the CDR3 has no conserved phenylalanine or tryptophan at its end. V is TRBV7-9 and J is TRBJ1-1; possible D gene TRBD1, 6 bases. Germline-derived CDR1 and CDR2 are SEHNR and FQNEAQ (reference sequence). The CDR3 is 17 residues long. Trimming pared 1 base from V and 4 bases from J, leaving 19 bases between. CDR3 sequence (DNA): TGTGCCAGCAGCTTAGGAGCGGAGGCGGGGGCGCGCACTGAAGCTTTCTCT. Encoded protein: CASSLGAEAGARTEAFS.

This clonotype came up a few times. The chain recombines TRBV2 with TRBJ2-4; possibly TRBD1 for D (6 bases). The CDR3 extends over 15 amino acids. V lost 3 bases and J 4 bases, leaving 13 bases between the germline ends. The germline V gene encodes CDR1 SNHLY and CDR2 FYNNEI. This CDR3 is CASSDHRAPKNIQYF. CDR3 nucleotide sequence: TGTGCCAGCAGTGACCACAGGGCGCCAAAAAACATTCAGTACTTC.

Details on this clonotype: This could be a read error, since a much larger clone is one nucleotide away. The chain combines TRBV7-9 with TRBJ2-5; D is ambiguous. Germline loops: CDR1 SEHNR, CDR2 FQNEAQ (reference sequence). This CDR3 is 14 amino acids long. V was cut by 0 bases and J by 5 bases, with 10 bases left in between. CDR3 sequence: CASSLAGVRETQYF. The CDR3 nucleotides read TGTGCCAGCAGCTTAGCAGGCGTACGGGAGACCCAGTACTTC.

This clonotype has at least ten counts. This rearrangement joins TRBV6-1 to TRBJ1-5, with 7 positions matching TRBD1. V dropped 8 bases and J dropped 5; count of bases not matched to a gene: 9. Germline V CDR1 and CDR2: MNHNS, SASEGT. The CDR3 contains 14 residues. CDR3 residues: CASVMSGGHQPQHF. The CDR3 DNA reads TGTGCCAGCGTTATGTCAGGGGGTCATCAGCCCCAGCATTTT.

This clonotype occurred a few times. The V call is TRBV19, the J call TRBJ2-3, with a weak D call TRBD2 (6 bases). Per germline, CDR1 LNHDA and CDR2 SQIVND (reference sequence). CDR3 size: 15 residues. V shed 6 bases and J shed 0 bases, with 13 bases lying between them. CDR3 sequence reads: CASRRDWASTDTQYF. CDR3 sequence (DNA): TGTGCCAGTAGAAGGGACTGGGCTAGCACAGATACGCAGTATTTT.

The chain employs TRBV12-3 or TRBV12-4 and TRBJ2-4; the D is unclear. The CDR3 loop spans 16 amino acids. The V end was cut by 3 bases, the J end by 1 base, with 13 bases between. This chain's CDR3 is CASSFGVQAAKNIQYF. DNA for the CDR3: TGTGCCAGCAGTTTTGGTGTGCAAGCGGCCAAAAACATTCAGTACTTC.

The chain employs TRBV4-2 and TRBJ1-5; 7 positions match TRBD1. Germline values: CDR1 LGHNA, CDR2 YNFKEQ. The ends lost 2 bases at V and 0 bases at J; junction bases unmatched: 4. This CDR3 has 16 residues. The CDR3 spells CASSQTTGVSNQPQHF. The CDR3 nucleotides read TGTGCCAGCAGCCAAACAACAGGGGTTAGCAATCAGCCCCAGCATTTT.

This clonotype was observed many times. The chain has TRBV29-1 and TRBJ2-6; the D is unclear. Germline V gene data show CDR1 as SQVTM and CDR2 as ANQGSEA. The V end was cut by 5 bases, the J end by 0 bases, with 14 bases between. This CDR3 is 16 amino acids long. DNA for the CDR3: TGCAGCGTTCTACACGCTACGGCCTCTGGGGCCAACGTCCTGACTTTC. Its protein is CSVLHATASGANVLTF.

This clonotype was seen at least ten times. The chain carries TRBV2 and TRBJ1-3, with D perhaps TRBD1 (5 bases). CDR3 length equals 15 residues. CDR1 is SNHLY and CDR2 is FYNNEI in the germline V gene. Trimming cost V 5 bases and J 0 bases, with 11 bases left between them. The CDR3 nucleotides read TGTGCCAGCAGTTCCGGGACCGGCTCTGGAAACACCATATATTTT. Encoded protein: CASSSGTGSGNTIYF.

This clonotype was seen only once. This chain joins TRBV9 and TRBJ2-5; D may be TRBD1 or TRBD2 (6 bases each). The CDR3 extends over 14 amino acids. The ends were cut back, 0 bases at V and 5 bases at J, with 11 bases in the middle. The V gene's germline CDR1 is SGDLS and CDR2 YYNGEE. The CDR3 DNA sequence: TGTGCCAGCAGCGTAGCTAGGGGGGTGGAGACCCAGTACTTC. Protein sequence: CASSVARGVETQYF.

Comment on this clonotype: A far larger clone is just one base off, so this is likely a read error. The conserved phenylalanine or tryptophan is not found at the CDR3 terminus, so this likely reflects a read error. The chain uses TRBV2 and TRBJ2-7; TRBD1 is a possible D gene (5 bases). The CDR3 has 15 amino acids. V lost 5 bases to trimming and J lost 1 base, with 15 bases between them. Germline V gene lookup returns CDR1 SNHLY and CDR2 FYNNEI. The CDR3 region is CASSFARAASYEQYL. CDR3 nucleotide sequence: TGTGCCAGCAGTTTCGCCAGGGCTGCATCCTACGAGCAGTACCTC.

The sample holds many counts of this clonotype. The rearrangement joins TRBV2 to TRBJ2-2, with 7 bases that match TRBD1. Trimming took 8 bases from V and 7 from J; bases not matched to a gene: 7. The CDR3 is made up of 13 amino acids. The germline CDR1 and CDR2 sequences are SNHLY and FYNNEI. The CDR3, as DNA: TGTGCCAGCTGCAGACAGGGAAACGGGGAGCTGTTTTTT. Translating it yields CASCRQGNGELFF.

This clonotype was found many times. The chain has TRBV5-1 and TRBJ2-5, with D maybe TRBD2 (7 bases). The V gene lost 4 bases and the J gene lost 2 bases, with 15 bases spanning the gap. This CDR3 is 15 amino acids long. The germline CDR1 and CDR2 sequences are SGHRS and YFSETQ. In nucleotides, the CDR3 is TGCGCCAGCAGCGGGGAGGGACACCCTCAAGAGACCCAGTACTTC. Protein sequence: CASSGEGHPQETQYF.

This clonotype was detected many times. The gene calls are TRBV15 and TRBJ1-4, with 8 bases lining up with TRBD1. Germline CDR1 reads LNHNV; CDR2 reads YYDKDF (reference sequence). The V segment lost 7 bases and the J segment 3 bases; nucleotides outside the gene matches: 4. The CDR3 covers 14 residues. CDR3 sequence: CATKGQVANEKLFF. In DNA form, the CDR3 reads TGTGCCACCAAGGGACAGGTCGCTAATGAAAAACTGTTTTTT. The full variable domain, completed using reference TRBV15 and TRBJ1-4, is DAMVIQNPRYQVTQFGKPVTLSCSQTLNHNVMYWYQQKSSQAPKLLFHYYDKDFNNEADTPDNFQSRRPNTSFCFLDIRSPGLGDTAMYLCATKGQVANEKLFFGSGTQLSVL.

There are many counts of this clonotype. The chain combines TRBV20-1 with TRBJ2-5; 9 bases are a match to TRBD1. The CDR3 is 13 residues long. The V segment lost 6 bases and the J segment 5 bases; nucleotides outside the gene matches: 7. Germline CDR1 reads DFQATT; CDR2 reads SNEGSKA (reference sequence). The DNA for the CDR3 is TGCAGTGCCAACCACAGGGGGCGGGAGACCCAGTACTTC. Protein: CSANHRGRETQYF.

The V gene is TRBV27, the J gene TRBJ2-7; 12 bases map to TRBD2. The CDR3 has 15 amino acids. With 2 bases clipped from V and 3 bases from J, the junction kept 2 bases outside the gene matches. Germline V CDR1 and CDR2: MNHEY, SMNVEV (reference sequence). CDR3 nucleotide sequence: TGTGCCAGCAGTTTAACGGGACTAGCGGGCTACGAGCAGTACTTC. Translating it yields CASSLTGLAGYEQYF.

To note about this clonotype: A single base separates this from a much larger clone, so it may be a read error. The J gene is TRBJ2-3, the V gene TRBV30; D gene unclear. This CDR3 is 13 amino acids long. Germline V gene lookup returns CDR1 GTSNPN and CDR2 SVGIG (reference sequence). V was cut by 2 bases and J by 1 base, with 7 bases left in between. The CDR3 spells CAWSKGGTDTQYF. CDR3 nucleotides: TGTGCCTGGAGTAAGGGTGGCACAGATACGCAGTATTTT.